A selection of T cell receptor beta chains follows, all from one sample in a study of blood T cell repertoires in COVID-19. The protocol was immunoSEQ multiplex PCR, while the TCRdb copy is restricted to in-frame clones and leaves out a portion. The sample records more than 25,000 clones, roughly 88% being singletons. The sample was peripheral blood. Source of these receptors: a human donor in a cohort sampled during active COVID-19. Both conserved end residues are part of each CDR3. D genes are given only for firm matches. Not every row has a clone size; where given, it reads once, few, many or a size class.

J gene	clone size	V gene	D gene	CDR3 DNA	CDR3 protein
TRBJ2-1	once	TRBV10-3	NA	TGTGCCATCGGCCGGTTGGGGGGGCCGTTGGATGAGCAGTTCTTC	CAIGRLGGPLDEQFF
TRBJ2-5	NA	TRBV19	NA	TGTGCCAGTAGTATAAACGGGGGGCCCCAAGAGACCCAGTACTTC	CASSINGGPQETQYF
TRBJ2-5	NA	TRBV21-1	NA	TGTGCCAGCAGCAAAGCCACAGGGGAGAAAGAGACCCAGTACTTC	CASSKATGEKETQYF
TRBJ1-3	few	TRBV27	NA	TGTGCCAGCAGTGTGGACAGTAACCTTGGGAACACCATATATTTT	CASSVDSNLGNTIYF
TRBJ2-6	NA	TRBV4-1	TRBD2	TGCGCCAGCAGTCCCGGGATAGCGGGCTATGGGGCCAACGTCCTGACTTTC	CASSPGIAGYGANVLTF
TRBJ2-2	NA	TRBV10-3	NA	TGTGCCATCAGTGAGTCGGAGGGACCGAACACCGGGGAGCTGTTTTTT	CAISESEGPNTGELFF
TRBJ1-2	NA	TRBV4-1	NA	TGCGCCAGCAGCCATCCGCGGAACTATGGCTACACCTTC	CASSHPRNYGYTF
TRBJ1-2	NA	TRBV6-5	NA	TGTGCCAGTGTCCGGGGGGTGAATTATGGCTACACCTTC	CASVRGVNYGYTF
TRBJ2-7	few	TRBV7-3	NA	TGTGCCAGCAGCTTAGACACCTCCTACGAGCAGTACTTC	CASSLDTSYEQYF
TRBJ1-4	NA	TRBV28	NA	TGTGCCAGCAGTCGAGTGGGGGGGCCCCTTGAAAAACTGTTTTTT	CASSRVGGPLEKLFF
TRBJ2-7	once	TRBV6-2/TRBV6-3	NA	TGTGCCAGCAGTTATTCAGGGGAGAAGACCTACGAGCAGTACTTC	CASSYSGEKTYEQYF
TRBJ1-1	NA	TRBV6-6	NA	TGTGCCAGCAGTCCCAGGACCCCAAAGGCGGGCACTGAAGCTTTCTTT	CASSPRTPKAGTEAFF
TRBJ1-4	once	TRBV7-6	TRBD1	TGTGCCAGCAGCATTGCCGGACAGGTTAATGAAAAACTGTTTTTT	CASSIAGQVNEKLFF
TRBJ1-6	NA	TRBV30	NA	TGTGCTTTGACGGAGTATAATTCACCCCTCCACTTT	CALTEYNSPLHF
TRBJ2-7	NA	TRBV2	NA	TGTGCCAGCAGTGGAGAAAGGACAATCACCTACGAGCAGTACTTC	CASSGERTITYEQYF
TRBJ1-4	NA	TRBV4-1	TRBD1	TGCGCCAGCAGCCCACGGACAGGGAATGAAAAACTGTTTTTT	CASSPRTGNEKLFF
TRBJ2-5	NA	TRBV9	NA	TGTGCCAGCAGTAGGGGCCGGTACCAAGAGACCCAGTACTTC	CASSRGRYQETQYF
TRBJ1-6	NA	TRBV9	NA	TGTGCCAGCACGGAGGCCTGGGGAGACAATTCACCCCTCCACTTT	CASTEAWGDNSPLHF
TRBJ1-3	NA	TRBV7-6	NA	TGTGCCAGCAGTTACGGCCGGGGGGCTGGAAACACCATATATTTT	CASSYGRGAGNTIYF
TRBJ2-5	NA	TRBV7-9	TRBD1	TGTGCCAGCAGCTTAGGTGGACAGGTCCAAGAGACCCAGTACTTC	CASSLGGQVQETQYF
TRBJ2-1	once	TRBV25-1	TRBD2	TGTGCCAGCAGTGATCCCGGGACTAGCGGGGGGGCCAGTGAGCAGTTCTTC	CASSDPGTSGGASEQFF
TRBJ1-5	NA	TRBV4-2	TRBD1	TGTGCCAGCAGCCAGACAGGGATGCAGCCCCAGCATTTT	CASSQTGMQPQHF
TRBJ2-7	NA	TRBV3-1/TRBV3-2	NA	TGTGCCAGCAGCTGGGACTGGAGCTCCTACGAGCAGTACTTC	CASSWDWSSYEQYF
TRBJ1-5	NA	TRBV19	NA	TGTGCCAGTGAGGGGGTTCTTAGGACCCAGCATTTT	CASEGVLRTQHF
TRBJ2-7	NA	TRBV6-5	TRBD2	TGTGCCAGCAGCCTGGGGGGGAGTACTTACGAGCAGTACTTC	CASSLGGSTYEQYF
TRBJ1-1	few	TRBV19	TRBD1	TGTGCCAGTAGAGATTTACAGGGGGACACTGAAGCTTTCTTT	CASRDLQGDTEAFF
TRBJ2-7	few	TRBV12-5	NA	TGTGCTAGTGGCCCTGCCGAGGGGAGGTACGAGCAGTACTTC	CASGPAEGRYEQYF
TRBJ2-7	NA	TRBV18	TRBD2	TGTGCCAGCTCACCCGGGGGGGACGAGCAGTACTTC	CASSPGGDEQYF
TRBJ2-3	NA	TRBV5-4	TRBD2	TGTGCCAGCAGCCCACCACCAGCGGGGGGAACAGATACGCAGTATTTT	CASSPPPAGGTDTQYF
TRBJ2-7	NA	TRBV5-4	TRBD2	TGTGCCAGCAGCGAGGGACTAGCGGGGGGGCGCGAGCAGTACTTC	CASSEGLAGGREQYF